Reported below is one TCR beta chain. This clone's antigen is unknown. One base away there is no much larger clone; base qualities are not given. This sample stems from a study of blood T cells in healthy people across ages (dated by TCRdb to between 2014 and 2017). Context from the whole study: In model experiments, template switching captured about one uniquely barcoded TCR beta cDNA molecule for every two T cells. Using deep sequencing normalized with unique cDNA molecular identifiers, the study measured how TCR beta repertoire diversity changes with age. The donors were split into four age groups: young (average about 15 years), middle-aged (about 40), aged (approximately 59) and long-lived (over 75). Donors of different ages were randomly distributed across sequencing lanes to avoid experimental bias. The study analyzed two additional independent replicas of 1 million unique cDNA reads from the same blood draw for two donors, one aged 18 to 30 and one aged 80 or older.

The method was 5' RACE. Instrument on record: Illumina HiSeq 2500. A second PCR of about 6 to 11 cycles was run with a J-beta primer mix and a sample-barcoded 5' primer. A template-switch 5' adaptor carrying 12 random nucleotides introduced a unique molecular identifier onto each TCR beta cDNA molecule. At least 3 million CDR3-containing paired-end reads were obtained from each sample. First-strand cDNA synthesis was performed from all RNA using the Mint cDNA synthesis kit, with priming by a TRBC-specific oligonucleotide. After uracil-DNA glycosylase treatment, a first 18-cycle PCR used universal primers M1SS and BC2_uni_R on all cDNA. In the source study's methods: Each sample was normalized by randomly selecting 1 million high-quality reads, each carrying a distinct molecular identifier. Instead of being binned into consensus sequences, reads that shared molecular identifiers were thrown out. MiTCR, with a Q25 quality threshold and the strictest error-elimination algorithm, was used for CDR3 identification, clonotype clustering and error correction. Lower-bound total TCR beta diversity was estimated with a nonparametric unseen species model using Euler transformation. TCRdb trimmed the raw reads at Q25, called clones with MiXCR and kept productive beta chains. Rows are combined by CDR3 protein, so each entry shows the most common genes and DNA. TCRdb assigned the V and J calls; the authors' analysis was not used. In all, the sample holds approximately 400,000 distinct CDR3 sequences, and more than 45% of those were seen once. Together, the top ten hold under 60% of the sample.

The study at large found these results: Because donor CMV infection status was unknown, age-related changes in expanded clonotypes were potentially confounded. Observed TCR beta diversity correlated strongly with the percentage of naive T cells measured by flow cytometry. Because profiling used bulk unsorted PBMCs, naive and antigen-experienced compartments could not be compared conclusively. As age increased, observed TCR beta diversity per million T cells dropped in a roughly linear way, and a significant reduction was already evident by age about 40. Estimates of total diversity based on one million sequenced T cells were considered lower bounds and underestimates. Compared with the aged group, the long-lived group had more naive CD4+ T cells, fewer expanded clones and increased TCR diversity, a pattern suggesting age selection.

The cysteine opens and the phenylalanine closes a CDR3 of 15 amino acids. Only CDR3 DNA is held: 45 bases, read in frame from base 1. For this chain, trimming is 5 bases at the V end and 2 bases at the J end, and the number of junction bases without a gene match is 3. CDR1 and CDR2 were assigned from the germline V gene as KGHSH and LQKENI. Donors were under 40 systemically healthy Caucasian individuals from Russia aged about 6 to 100 years. Each donor gave ten milliliters of peripheral blood, collected into EDTA-treated Vacutainer tubes. Ficoll-Paque density-gradient centrifugation was used to isolate PBMCs, with at least 6.5 million per sample. Total RNA was extracted from PBMCs with Trizol reagent, with at least 6 micrograms obtained per sample. For every donor, an aliquot of PBMCs went through flow cytometry to measure the percentages of naive CD45RAhigh/CD27high T cells.

The chain uses TRBV18 and TRBJ2-6; TRBD1 lines up with 7 middle nucleotides. The clonotype comes from a man aged 60 to 75 in good health. The sample consisted of blood. The DNA is TGTGCCAGCTCATTCACAGGGGCTGGGGCCAACGTCCTGACTTTC. Its protein product is CASSFTGAGANVLTF.